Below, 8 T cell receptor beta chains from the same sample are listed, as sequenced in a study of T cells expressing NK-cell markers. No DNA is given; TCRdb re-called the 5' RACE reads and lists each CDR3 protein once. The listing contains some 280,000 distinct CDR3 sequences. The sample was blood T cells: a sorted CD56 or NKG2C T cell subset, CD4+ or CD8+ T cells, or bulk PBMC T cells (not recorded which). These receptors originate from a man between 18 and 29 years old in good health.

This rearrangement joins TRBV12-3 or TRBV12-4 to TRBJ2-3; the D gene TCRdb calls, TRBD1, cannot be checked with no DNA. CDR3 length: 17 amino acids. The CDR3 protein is CASSLAGTTTHTDTQYF.

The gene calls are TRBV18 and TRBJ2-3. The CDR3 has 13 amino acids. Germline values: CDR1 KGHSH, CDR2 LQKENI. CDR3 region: CASSPGSTDTQYF.

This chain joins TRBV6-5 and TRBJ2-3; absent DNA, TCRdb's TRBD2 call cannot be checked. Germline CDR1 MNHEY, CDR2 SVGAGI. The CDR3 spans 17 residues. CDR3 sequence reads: CASSYLPLADSTDTQYF.

The CDR3 sequence: CSALKGGKDTQYF. The V gene is TRBV20-1, the J gene TRBJ2-3; TCRdb calls TRBD2, which cannot be checked without DNA. The CDR3 is made up of 13 amino acids. CDR1 DFQATT and CDR2 SNEGSKA come from the germline V gene (reference sequence).

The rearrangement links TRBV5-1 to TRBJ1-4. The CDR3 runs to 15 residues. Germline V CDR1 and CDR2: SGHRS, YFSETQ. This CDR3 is CASSLGHPTNEKLFF.

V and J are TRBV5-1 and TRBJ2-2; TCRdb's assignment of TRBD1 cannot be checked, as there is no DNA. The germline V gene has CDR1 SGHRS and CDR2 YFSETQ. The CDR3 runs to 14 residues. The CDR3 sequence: CASSSGTNTGELFF.

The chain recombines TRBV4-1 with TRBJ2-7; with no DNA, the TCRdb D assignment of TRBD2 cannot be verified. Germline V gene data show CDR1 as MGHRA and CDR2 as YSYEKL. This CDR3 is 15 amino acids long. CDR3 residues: CASSPWRASGNEQYF.

This CDR3 is CASSFFSGRNEQFF. This chain connects TRBV27 to TRBJ2-1; the TCRdb call, TRBD2, lacks DNA for checking. Germline assignment: CDR1 MNHEY and CDR2 SMNVEV (reference sequence). The CDR3 is 14 residues long.